The 26 T cell receptor beta chains reported below all come from one sample, sequenced in a study of cytomegalovirus exposure and HLA in healthy donors. PCR amplification relied on 60 Vbeta primers (plus 13 Jbeta primers). This table comes from immunoSEQ multiplex PCR, and its TCRdb copy is limited to in-frame clones, with some not included. The sample holds under 150,000 clones, roughly four fifths seen once. Sequenced material: PBMCs. These receptors were collected from a woman in her fifties or sixties in good health and CMV-seronegative.

The rearrangement joins TRBV7-9 to TRBJ2-7; D not resolved. This CDR3 contains 15 residues. With 2 bases removed from V and 0 bases from J, the gap between germline ends came to 11 bases. Germline V gene data show CDR1 as SEHNR and CDR2 as FQNEAQ (reference sequence). In DNA form, the CDR3 reads TGTGCCAGCAGCTTAAAAACGGCTAGCTCCTACGAGCAGTACTTC. Protein sequence: CASSLKTASSYEQYF.

V gene TRBV10-3 combines with J gene TRBJ2-3; possibly TRBD2 for D (7 bases). Per germline, CDR1 ENHRY and CDR2 SYGVKD. The V end lost 4 bases, the J end lost 3 bases, and 20 bases lay between the germline ends. The CDR3 loop spans 17 amino acids. The CDR3 DNA follows: TGTGCCATCAGTGGCGGGGAGGGGGGCTGGCGGACAGATACGCAGTATTTT. It is translated as CAISGGEGGWRTDTQYF.

The chain is built from TRBV28 and TRBJ1-4; the D gene is possibly TRBD1 (5 bases). CDR3 length: 17 amino acids. From germline, CDR1 is MDHEN and CDR2 SYDVKM. The V and J ends lost 5 bases and 0 bases respectively, with 16 bases between them. CDR3 region: CASSRRAGTATNEKLFF. The CDR3 region has the DNA TGTGCCAGCAGTCGGCGGGCAGGGACTGCAACTAATGAAAAACTGTTTTTT.

In its sample, this clone was seen once. The chain carries TRBV7-9 and TRBJ2-3, with 10 bases lining up with TRBD2. Trimming took 0 bases from V and 4 from J; bases not matched to a gene: 4. Germline V gives CDR1 SEHNR, CDR2 FQNEAQ (reference sequence). The CDR3 is 16 residues long. This CDR3 reads CASSLAASGRADTQYF. The CDR3 bases are TGTGCCAGCAGCTTAGCTGCTAGCGGGAGAGCAGATACGCAGTATTTT.

The genes are TRBV6-5 and TRBJ1-2, with D uncertain. The CDR3 extends over 14 amino acids. V dropped 0 bases and J dropped 7 bases, with 12 bases sitting between them. Germline CDR1 reads MNHEY; CDR2 reads SVGAGI. The CDR3 region is CASSYSTRAGGYTF. The CDR3 nucleotides are TGTGCCAGCAGTTACTCAACCCGTGCGGGTGGCTACACCTTC.

The CDR3 region is CASSPSRLVTDTQYF. The CDR3 coding sequence is TGTGCCAGCAGCCCAAGTCGACTAGTCACAGATACGCAGTATTTT. This chain links TRBV7-2 with TRBJ2-3; D may be TRBD2 (6 bases). Trimming removed 5 bases at V and 2 bases at J, with 14 bases between. The germline gives CDR1 SGHTA, CDR2 FQGNSA. There are 15 residues in the CDR3. The full variable domain, in which reference TRBV7-2 and TRBJ2-3 provide the parts outside the CDR3, is GAGVSQSPSNKVTEKGKDVELRCDPISGHTALYWYRQSLGQGLEFLIYFQGNSAPDKSGLPSDRFSAERTGGSVSTLTIQRTQQEDSAVYLCASSPSRLVTDTQYFGPGTRLTVL.

V usage is TRBV5-1 and J usage is TRBJ2-3, with D unresolved. This CDR3 has 11 residues. Germline V lookup: CDR1 SGHRS, CDR2 YFSETQ. Trimming took 3 bases from V and 4 from J, leaving 3 bases between them. The CDR3 DNA reads as TGCGCCAGCAGCTACTCAGATACGCAGTATTTT. Encoded protein: CASSYSDTQYF.

V is TRBV19 and J is TRBJ2-3, with 8 bases matching TRBD1. This CDR3 is built from 16 residues. Germline values: CDR1 LNHDA, CDR2 SQIVND (reference sequence). Trimming removed 4 bases from V and 0 bases from J; junction bases left unmatched: 6. This CDR3 reads CASSTGRQGSTDTQYF. The DNA of the CDR3 is TGTGCCAGTAGTACAGGAAGACAGGGGAGCACAGATACGCAGTATTTT.

The rearrangement joins TRBV5-1 to TRBJ2-5; 14 bases line up with TRBD2. Germline CDR1 reads SGHRS; CDR2 reads YFSETQ. This CDR3 comprises 15 residues. Trimming at V came to 4 bases and at J to 3 bases, leaving 2 bases not matched to a gene. This chain's CDR3 is CASSRLAGGKETQYF. CDR3 coding DNA: TGCGCCAGCAGCCGACTAGCGGGGGGGAAAGAGACCCAGTACTTC.

The V and J genes are TRBV28 and TRBJ1-2; D possibly corresponds to TRBD1 (6 bases). CDR1 is MDHEN, CDR2 SYDVKM, per germline. Trimming cost V 1 base and J 2 bases, with 20 bases left between them. The CDR3 consists of 18 residues. CDR3 DNA: TGTGCCAGCAGTTTATTCCGGGACACCCTCAGCAGGAACTATGGCTACACCTTC. It yields the protein CASSLFRDTLSRNYGYTF.

This rearrangement joins TRBV28 to TRBJ2-1, with D unresolved. The CDR3 sequence is 15 residues long. CDR1 MDHEN and CDR2 SYDVKM come from the germline V gene. Deletions cut 3 bases from V and 7 bases from J, with 16 bases between. The CDR3 nucleotides are TGTGCCAGCAGTTTCCCCCCCACGGGTTTTAATGAGCAGTTCTTC. This encodes CASSFPPTGFNEQFF.

As regards this clone: The same CDR3 arises from other DNA sequences in this sample as well. The V gene is TRBV6-5, the J gene TRBJ1-6; 10 bases fit TRBD1. Germline V CDR1 and CDR2: MNHEY, SVGAGI. The junction had 3 bases not matched to a gene; V was cut back by 6 bases and J by 7 bases. This CDR3 spans 14 amino acids. CDR3 sequence reads: CASRRGQGNSPLHF. CDR3 coding DNA: TGTGCCAGCAGAAGGGGACAGGGGAATTCACCCCTCCACTTT.

V usage is TRBV7-9 and J usage is TRBJ2-1; 9 bases match TRBD2. The CDR3 is made up of 18 amino acids. CDR1 SEHNR and CDR2 FQNEAQ come from the germline V gene (reference sequence). Trimming took 2 bases from V and 7 from J; bases not matched to a gene: 15. This CDR3 is CASSLRWTLAGMGNEQFF. The CDR3 DNA reads TGTGCCAGCAGCTTAAGGTGGACCCTAGCGGGAATGGGGAATGAGCAGTTCTTC.

The chain has TRBV7-3 and TRBJ1-6, with a possible D match to TRBD1 (6 bases). Trimming took off 3 bases at V and 6 bases at J, with 9 bases between the two ends. Germline V lookup: CDR1 SGHTA, CDR2 FQGTGA. This CDR3 is built from 14 residues. Written as DNA, the CDR3 is TGTGCCAGCAGCTTTAGAGGGGGTAATTCACCCCTCCACTTT. This codes for CASSFRGGNSPLHF.

The chain recombines TRBV6-9 with TRBJ1-1, with 10 bases aligning to TRBD1. The CDR3 has 17 amino acids. V shed 1 base, J shed 8 bases, and the junction held 13 bases outside the gene matches. In germline, CDR1 is MNHGY, CDR2 SVAAGI. The CDR3 sequence is CASSYLSPTGGVVEAFF. The CDR3 bases are TGTGCCAGCAGTTATTTAAGCCCGACAGGGGGCGTTGTCGAAGCTTTCTTT.

V and J are TRBV14 and TRBJ2-7; D not resolved. Per germline, CDR1 SGHDN and CDR2 FVKESK. V gave up 2 bases and J gave up 1 base, with 12 bases separating them. The CDR3 loop spans 15 amino acids. The CDR3 is CASSQSAGLSYEQYF. CDR3 DNA: TGTGCCAGCAGCCAATCTGCTGGGCTGTCCTACGAGCAGTACTTC.

The rearrangement uses TRBV12-5 and TRBJ2-2; D perhaps matches TRBD2 (7 bases). CDR3 length equals 18 residues. The V end lost 1 base, the J end lost 0 bases, and 15 bases lay between the germline ends. Germline assignment: CDR1 LGHNT and CDR2 FRNRAP. Written as DNA, the CDR3 is TGTGCTAGTGGTTTGGCCCCGGGGGGCGGCGCGAACACCGGGGAGCTGTTTTTT. This translates into CASGLAPGGGANTGELFF.

This chain joins TRBV5-1 and TRBJ2-7; TRBD2 matches at 7 bases. Germline values: CDR1 SGHRS, CDR2 YFSETQ. This CDR3 has 16 residues. The J segment lost 0 bases and the V segment lost 0 bases, leaving 6 bases of the junction unmatched. The CDR3 protein is CASSLEGGRSSYEQYF. The CDR3 nucleotides read TGCGCCAGCAGCTTGGAAGGCGGGAGAAGCTCCTACGAGCAGTACTTC.

This chain connects TRBV30 to TRBJ1-5; 8 nucleotides agree with TRBD1. With 4 bases clipped from V and 0 bases from J, the junction kept 11 bases outside the gene matches. The CDR3 runs to 17 residues. Germline CDR1 GTSNPN, CDR2 SVGIG (reference sequence). The CDR3: CAWTDGTGIHSNQPQHF. Written as DNA, the CDR3 is TGTGCCTGGACTGACGGGACAGGAATACATAGCAATCAGCCCCAGCATTTT.

CDR3 protein: CASSLGHRATDTQYF. CDR3 coding DNA: TGTGCCAGCAGCCTGGGTCACAGGGCGACAGATACGCAGTATTTT. The chain links TRBV5-8 to TRBJ2-3; maybe TRBD1 (6 bases). Germline V CDR1 and CDR2: SGHTS, YDEGEE. The CDR3 length is 15 residues. Trimming left V 4 bases short and J 3 bases short, with 15 bases between. The variable domain in full, with the rest retrieved from reference TRBV5-8 and TRBJ2-3, is EAGVTQSPTHLIKTRGQQATLRCSPISGHTSVYWYQQALGLGLQFLLWYDEGEERNRGNFPPRFSGRQFPNYSSELNVNALELEDSALYLCASSLGHRATDTQYFGPGTRLTVL.

J is TRBJ1-2 and V is TRBV18; no firm D call. This CDR3 contains 15 residues. Trimming took off 3 bases at V and 1 base at J, with 12 bases between the two ends. Germline V CDR1 and CDR2: KGHSH, LQKENI. This chain's CDR3 is CASSPTDSINYGYTF. The CDR3 DNA reads as TGTGCCAGCTCACCTACCGACTCGATTAACTATGGCTACACCTTC.

This chain links TRBV2 with TRBJ2-2; 10 bases map to TRBD2. CDR3 length: 16 residues. From germline, CDR1 is SNHLY and CDR2 FYNNEI. J lost 4 bases, V lost 5 bases, and 7 bases had no gene match. The CDR3 spells CASSRSGGVLTGELFF. CDR3 coding DNA: TGTGCCAGCAGTAGGAGCGGGGGGGTTCTCACCGGGGAGCTGTTTTTT.

This chain links TRBV28 with TRBJ1-1; 7 bases are shared with TRBD1. The CDR3 has 16 residues. With 3 bases clipped from V and 1 base from J, the junction kept 8 bases outside the gene matches. Germline V gene lookup returns CDR1 MDHEN and CDR2 SYDVKM. CDR3 nucleotide sequence: TGTGCCAGCAGTTTTATGGGGTCAGGGGGGAACACTGAAGCTTTCTTT. Its translation is CASSFMGSGGNTEAFF.

This clone was recorded a few times. CDR3 DNA: TGCGCCAGTAGTGAGCGGGGGGACGCGAACACCGGGGAGCTGTTTTTT. It specifies CASSERGDANTGELFF. The chain joins TRBV5-1 to TRBJ2-2, with 9 positions matching TRBD2. CDR3 length: 16 amino acids. Germline V CDR1 and CDR2: SGHRS, YFSETQ. The V gene end was trimmed by 8 bases and the J gene end by 0 bases; junction bases not matched to a gene: 8. Full variable domain (remainder filled in from reference TRBV5-1 and TRBJ2-2): KAGVTQTPRYLIKTRGQQVTLSCSPISGHRSVSWYQQTPGQGLQFLFEYFSETQRNKGNFPGRFSGRQFSNSRSEMNVSTLELGDSALYLCASSERGDANTGELFFGEGSRLTVL.

The gene calls are TRBV18 and TRBJ1-2; D is perhaps TRBD1 (5 bases). Germline V lookup: CDR1 KGHSH, CDR2 LQKENI. The CDR3 is made up of 12 amino acids. Trimming stripped 10 bases from V and 6 bases from J, with 15 bases between. In DNA form, the CDR3 reads TGTGCCACCCAACGCGGGGGACATGGCTACACCTTC. This sequence encodes CATQRGGHGYTF.

This rearrangement joins TRBV11-3 to TRBJ1-6; D not resolved. There are 15 residues in the CDR3. V was trimmed by 5 bases and J by 8 bases, leaving 16 bases between them. Per the germline V gene, CDR1 is SGHNT and CDR2 is YENEEA. The CDR3 is CASSAEGSSYSPLHF. The CDR3 coding sequence is TGTGCCAGCAGCGCCGAGGGCAGTTCGTATTCACCCCTCCACTTT. Full variable domain (rest looked up from reference TRBV11-3 and TRBJ1-6): EAGVVQSPRYKIIEKKQPVAFWCNPISGHNTLYWYLQNLGQGPELLIRYENEEAVDDSQLPKDRFSAERLKGVDSTLKIQPAELGDSAVYLCASSAEGSSYSPLHFGNGTRLTVT.